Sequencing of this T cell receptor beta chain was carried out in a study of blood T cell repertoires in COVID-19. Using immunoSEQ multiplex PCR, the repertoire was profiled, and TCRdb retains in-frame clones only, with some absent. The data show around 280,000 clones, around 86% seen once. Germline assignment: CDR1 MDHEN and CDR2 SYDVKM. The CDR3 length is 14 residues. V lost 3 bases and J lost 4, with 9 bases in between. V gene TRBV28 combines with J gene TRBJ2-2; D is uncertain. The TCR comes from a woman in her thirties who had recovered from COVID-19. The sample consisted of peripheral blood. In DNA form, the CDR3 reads TGTGCCAGCAGTTTTCTCGCCGGCACCGGGGAGCTGTTTTTT. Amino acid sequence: CASSFLAGTGELFF.